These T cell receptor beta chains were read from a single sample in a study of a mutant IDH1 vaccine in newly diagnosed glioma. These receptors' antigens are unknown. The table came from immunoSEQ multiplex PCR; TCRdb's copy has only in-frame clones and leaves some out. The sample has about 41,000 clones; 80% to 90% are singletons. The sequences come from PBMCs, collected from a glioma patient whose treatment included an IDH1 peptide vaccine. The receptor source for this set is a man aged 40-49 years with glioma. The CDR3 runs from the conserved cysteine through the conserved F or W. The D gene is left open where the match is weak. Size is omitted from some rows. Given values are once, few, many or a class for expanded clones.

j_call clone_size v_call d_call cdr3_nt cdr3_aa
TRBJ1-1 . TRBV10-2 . TGCGCCAGCAGTGAGTCGGGATGGGGGATAGGGATGAACACTGAAGCTTTCTTT CASSESGWGIGMNTEAFF
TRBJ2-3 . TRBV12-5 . TGTGCTAGTGGTTTGGTAGGGATGGGAACGCAGTATTTT CASGLVGMGTQYF
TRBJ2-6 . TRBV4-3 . TGCGCCAGCAGCCAAGGGGCCTGGGCCAACGTCCTGACTTTC CASSQGAWANVLTF
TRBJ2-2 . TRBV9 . TGTGCCAGCAGCCTAAACCGACAGATTTCGAACACCGGGGAGCTGTTTTTT CASSLNRQISNTGELFF
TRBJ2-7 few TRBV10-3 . TGTGCCATCGGCGCTGGGGACCTCTCCTACGAGCAGTACTTC CAIGAGDLSYEQYF
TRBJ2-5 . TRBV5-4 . TGTGCCAGCAGCTTGGGACAGCAAGAGACCCAGTACTTC CASSLGQQETQYF
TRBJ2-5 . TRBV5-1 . TGCGCCAGCAGGTTAACCCAGGGCCCAGGGTTAGAGACCCAGTACTTC CASRLTQGPGLETQYF
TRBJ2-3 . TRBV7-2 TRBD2 TGTGCCAGCAGCTTAGTCCCCGCACTAGCGGATACGCAGTATTTT CASSLVPALADTQYF
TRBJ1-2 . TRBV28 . TGTGCCAGCAGTTCACAAGCAAACTATGGCTACACCTTC CASSSQANYGYTF
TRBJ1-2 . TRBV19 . TGTGCCAGTAGTGGACACTTGGGGGGTAACTATGGCTACACCTTC CASSGHLGGNYGYTF
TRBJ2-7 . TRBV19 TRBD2 TGTGCCAGTAGCCAATATCTAGCGGGAGCGAGCTACGAGCAGTACTTC CASSQYLAGASYEQYF
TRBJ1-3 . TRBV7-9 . TGTGCCAGCAGCCAAGAGCCCCGGGGCGGACGGATTGGAAACACCATATATTTT CASSQEPRGGRIGNTIYF
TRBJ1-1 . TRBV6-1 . TGTGCCAGCAGAGAACACAGAGGGTACACTGAAGCTTTCTTT CASREHRGYTEAFF
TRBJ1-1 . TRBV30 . TGTGCCTGGAGCTGGGCCAGTCAGACTGAAGCTTTCTTT CAWSWASQTEAFF
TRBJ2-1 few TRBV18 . TGTGCCAGCTCACCACGGGACATTTTCTCCTACAATGAGCAGTTCTTC CASSPRDIFSYNEQFF
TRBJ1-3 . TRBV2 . TGTGCCAGCAGGATGGGGACCCGCTCTGGAAACACCATATATTTT CASRMGTRSGNTIYF
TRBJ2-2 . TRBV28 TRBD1 TGTGCCAGCAGTCCGAGACAGGGGGCCACCGGGGAGCTGTTTTTT CASSPRQGATGELFF
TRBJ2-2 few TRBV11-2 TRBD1 TGTGCCAGCAGCCGTTTACAGGGGAAAGCCGGGGAGCTGTTTTTT CASSRLQGKAGELFF
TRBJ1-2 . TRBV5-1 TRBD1 TGCGCCAGCAGCTCTATCGGACAGGGGGAATATGGCTACACCTTC CASSSIGQGEYGYTF
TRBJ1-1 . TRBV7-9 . TGTGCCAGCAGCTTAGCGGGACCTCAGGCGGGGAAAGCTTTCTTT CASSLAGPQAGKAFF
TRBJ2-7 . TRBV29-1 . TGCAGCGGAGCATCAGGGTCGGGGGAGCAGTACTTC CSGASGSGEQYF
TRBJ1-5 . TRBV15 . TGTGCCACCAGCAGACACCCTGGGGCAGCCTATAGCAATCAGCCCCAGCATTTT CATSRHPGAAYSNQPQHF
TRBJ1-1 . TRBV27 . TGTGCCAGCAGTTTCAATCTTGACACTGAAGCTTTCTTT CASSFNLDTEAFF
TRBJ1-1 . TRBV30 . TGTGCCTGGAGTGTGCCAGGGGATGGAACTGAAGCTTTCTTT CAWSVPGDGTEAFF
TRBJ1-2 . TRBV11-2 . TGTGCCAGCAGCGGGACTAACTATGGCTACACCTTC CASSGTNYGYTF
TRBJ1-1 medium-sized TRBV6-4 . TGTGCCAGCAGTCTAACTGAAGCTTTCTTT CASSLTEAFF
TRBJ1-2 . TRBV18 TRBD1 TGTGCCAGCTCACCACCCGAAGGGGGCGGATCTTCCTATGGCTACACCTTC CASSPPEGGGSSYGYTF
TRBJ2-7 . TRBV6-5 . TGTGCCAGCAGTTACTCGCCACGGTCCTACGAGCAGTACTTC CASSYSPRSYEQYF
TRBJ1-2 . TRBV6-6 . TGTGCCAGCAGTTACTCGACTGCTGGGGGACCAGGAAGCTACACCTTC CASSYSTAGGPGSYTF
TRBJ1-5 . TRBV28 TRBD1 TGTGCCAGCAGTATCAAACTCAGGGGGGTTAAGGGCAATCAGCCCCAGCATTTT CASSIKLRGVKGNQPQHF
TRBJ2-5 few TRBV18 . TGTGCCAGCTCACCACTGGGGGGCTCCAGGGAGACCCAGTACTTC CASSPLGGSRETQYF
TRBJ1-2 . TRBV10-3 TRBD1 TGTGCCATCAGTCGGGACAGGGATGGCTACACCTTC CAISRDRDGYTF
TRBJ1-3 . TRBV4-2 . TGTGCCAGCAGCCTAAATACGGGGAACTCTGGAAACACCATATATTTT CASSLNTGNSGNTIYF
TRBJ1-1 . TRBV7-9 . TGTGCCAGCAGCTTATCAGGGGCCACTGAAGCTTTCTTT CASSLSGATEAFF
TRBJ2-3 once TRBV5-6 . TGTGCCAGCAGCTTGGTCTCAGGGGGCACAGATACGCAGTATTTT CASSLVSGGTDTQYF
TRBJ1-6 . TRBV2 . TGTGCCAGCGGGGGGGGACAATATTCACCCCTCCACTTT CASGGGQYSPLHF
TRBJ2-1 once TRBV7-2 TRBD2 TGTGCCAGCAGCTTTTCGGGTAGCGGGATCCCCAATGAGCAGTTCTTC CASSFSGSGIPNEQFF
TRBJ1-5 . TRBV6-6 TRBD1 TGTGCCAGCAGTCGGGACAGATACAATCAGCCCCAGCATTTT CASSRDRYNQPQHF
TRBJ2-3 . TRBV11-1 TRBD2 TGTGCCAGCAGCTTCCTAGCGGGAGTGCGGGCTGATACGCAGTATTTT CASSFLAGVRADTQYF
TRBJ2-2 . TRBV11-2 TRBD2 TGTGCCAGCAGCTTAAGCGGGAGGACCGGGGAGCTGTTTTTT CASSLSGRTGELFF
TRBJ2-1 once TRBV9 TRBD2 TGTGCCAGCACCCGGACCGGGACTAGCGGTTTTAGCTCCTACAATGAGCAGTTCTTC CASTRTGTSGFSSYNEQFF
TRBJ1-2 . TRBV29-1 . TGCAGCGTTGAAGGACGGCAAGGGAATCCCAACTATGGCTACACCTTC CSVEGRQGNPNYGYTF
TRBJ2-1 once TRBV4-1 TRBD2 TGCGCCAGCAGCCAAGATCTGGCTAGCGGGGGGTTACAGTTCTTC CASSQDLASGGLQFF
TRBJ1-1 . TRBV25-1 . TGTGCCAGCAGTGACACATACACTGAAGCTTTCTTT CASSDTYTEAFF
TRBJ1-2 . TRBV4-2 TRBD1 TGTGCCAGCAGCCAAGAAGGGGGGACAGGCTCTCACTATGGCTACACCTTC CASSQEGGTGSHYGYTF
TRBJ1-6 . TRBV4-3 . TGCGCCAGCAGCCAAGATGTGCAGGGTTCGGCTTCACCCCTCCACTTT CASSQDVQGSASPLHF
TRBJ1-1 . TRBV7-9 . TGTGCCAGCATTCGGGGGAACACTGAAGCTTTCTTT CASIRGNTEAFF
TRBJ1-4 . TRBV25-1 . TGTGCCAGCAGTGACAGGGCCTTAAATGAAAAACTGTTTTTT CASSDRALNEKLFF
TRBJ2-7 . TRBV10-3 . TGTGCCATCAGTCCATTACAGGGTACCGAGCAGTACTTC CAISPLQGTEQYF
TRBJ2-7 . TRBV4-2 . TGTGCCAGCAGCCACGACCGGGCATCCTACGAGCAGTACTTC CASSHDRASYEQYF
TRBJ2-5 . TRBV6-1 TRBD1 TGTGCCAGCAGTGAAGCGTTGGCAGGGGGATCAGAGACCCAGTACTTC CASSEALAGGSETQYF
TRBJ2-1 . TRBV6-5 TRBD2 TGTGCCAGCAGTTACGCGGGAGGGCCAGGAGAGCAGTTCTTC CASSYAGGPGEQFF
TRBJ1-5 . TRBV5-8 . TGTGCCAGCAGCTTGGACGGCTATAGCAATCAGCCCCAGCATTTT CASSLDGYSNQPQHF